Sequencing of this T cell receptor (beta chain) was carried out in a study of cytomegalovirus exposure and HLA in healthy donors. Study background: As an earlier analysis found, around 200 million T cells yielded about 120 million unique TCR beta sequences.

This clone was recorded a few times. What it binds is unknown. The PCR employed 60 Vbeta primers together with 13 Jbeta primers. Only in-frame clones appear in the TCRdb table, and some are missing; sequencing was by immunoSEQ multiplex PCR. This sample has approximately 110,000 clones, with around 66% found just once. Trimming left V 2 bases short and J 2 bases short, with 17 bases between. The CDR3 is 17 residues long. The germline V gene has CDR1 SGHVS and CDR2 FNYEAQ. Findings of the study overall: TRBV6-2, TRBV6-3 and some other V segments were unresolvable in 87-base-pair reads. Confirmation in vitro established that a few CMV-associated chains were specific for CMV antigens. Versus the roughly 700-donor mean, an Asian-associated ancestry cluster reportedly showed fewer N-insertions in a later analysis.

The sequenced material came from PBMCs. The chain couples TRBV7-6 to TRBJ2-3; D not certain. This clonotype was obtained from a man aged 18-30 years in good health and CMV-seropositive. The CDR3 nucleotides read TGTGCCAGCAGCTTAAGACGAGGCCCCCCCGACACAGATACGCAGTATTTT. Translating gives CASSLRRGPPDTDTQYF.